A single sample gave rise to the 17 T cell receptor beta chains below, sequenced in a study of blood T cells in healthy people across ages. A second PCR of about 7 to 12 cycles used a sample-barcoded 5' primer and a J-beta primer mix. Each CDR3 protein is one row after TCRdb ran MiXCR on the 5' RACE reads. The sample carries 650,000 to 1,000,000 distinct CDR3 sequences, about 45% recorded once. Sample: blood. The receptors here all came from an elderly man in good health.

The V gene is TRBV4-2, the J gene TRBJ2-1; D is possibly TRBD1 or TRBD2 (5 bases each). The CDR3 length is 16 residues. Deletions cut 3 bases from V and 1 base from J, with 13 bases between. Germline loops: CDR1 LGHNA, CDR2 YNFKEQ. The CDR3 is CASSQGDGISYNEQFF. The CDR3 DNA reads TGTGCCAGCAGCCAGGGGGACGGTATTTCCTACAATGAGCAGTTCTTC.

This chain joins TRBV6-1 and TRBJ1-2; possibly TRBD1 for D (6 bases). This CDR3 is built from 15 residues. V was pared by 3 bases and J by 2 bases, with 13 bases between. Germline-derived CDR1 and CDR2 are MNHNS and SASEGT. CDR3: CASSDSGTPNYGYTF. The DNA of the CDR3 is TGTGCCAGCAGTGATTCCGGGACACCAAACTATGGCTACACCTTC.

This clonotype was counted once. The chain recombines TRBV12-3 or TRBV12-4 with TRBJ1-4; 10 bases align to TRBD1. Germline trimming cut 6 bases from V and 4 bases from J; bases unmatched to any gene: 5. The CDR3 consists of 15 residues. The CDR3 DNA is TGTGCCAGCAGAGCGACAGGGGGCGGTAATGAAAAACTGTTTTTT. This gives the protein CASRATGGGNEKLFF.

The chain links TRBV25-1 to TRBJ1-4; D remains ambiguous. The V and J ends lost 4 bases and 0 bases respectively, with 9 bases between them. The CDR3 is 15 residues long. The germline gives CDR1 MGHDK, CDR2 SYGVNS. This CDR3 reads CASSGYPATNEKLFF. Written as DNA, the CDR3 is TGTGCCAGCAGTGGTTACCCCGCAACTAATGAAAAACTGTTTTTT.

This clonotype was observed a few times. CDR3 sequence: CASSERYEQYF. In nucleotides, the CDR3 is TGTGCCAGCAGCGAAAGATACGAGCAGTACTTC. V and J are TRBV3-1 and TRBJ2-7; no definite D call. The CDR3 has 11 amino acids. The V gene's germline CDR1 is LGHDT and CDR2 YNNKEL (reference sequence). V shed 5 bases and J shed 4 bases, with 6 bases lying between them.

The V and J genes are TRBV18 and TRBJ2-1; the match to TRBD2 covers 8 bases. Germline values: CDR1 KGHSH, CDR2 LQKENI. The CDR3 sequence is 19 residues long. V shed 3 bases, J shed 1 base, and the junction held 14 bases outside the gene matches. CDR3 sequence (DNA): TGTGCCAGCTCACCCAGGGCGATGACTAGCGCGCTATCCTACAATGAGCAGTTCTTC. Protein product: CASSPRAMTSALSYNEQFF.

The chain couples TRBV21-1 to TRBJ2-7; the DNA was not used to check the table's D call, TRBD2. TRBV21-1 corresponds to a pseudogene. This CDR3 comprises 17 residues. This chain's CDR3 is CASRGGGSGQLTYEQYF. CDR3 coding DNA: TGTGCCAGCAGGGGGGGAGGGAGCGGTCAATTAACCTACGAGCAGTACTTC.

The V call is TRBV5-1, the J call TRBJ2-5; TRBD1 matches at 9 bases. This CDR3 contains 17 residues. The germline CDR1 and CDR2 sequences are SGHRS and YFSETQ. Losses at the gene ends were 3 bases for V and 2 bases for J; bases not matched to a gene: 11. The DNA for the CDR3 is TGCGCCAGCAGCTCGGCCGTAGTAGGGACAGGGCAAGAGACCCAGTACTTC. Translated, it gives CASSSAVVGTGQETQYF.

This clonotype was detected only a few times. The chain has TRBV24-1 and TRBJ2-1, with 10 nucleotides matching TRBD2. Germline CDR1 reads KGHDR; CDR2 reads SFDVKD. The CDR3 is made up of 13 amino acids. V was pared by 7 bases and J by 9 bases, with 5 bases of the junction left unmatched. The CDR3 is CATSPSGSIEQFF. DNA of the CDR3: TGTGCCACCAGCCCTAGCGGGAGTATTGAGCAGTTCTTC.

CDR3 sequence (DNA): TGCGCCAGCAGCCAAGATCAGGGCCCCTATGAAAAACTGTTTTTT. Amino acid sequence: CASSQDQGPYEKLFF. The chain joins TRBV4-3 to TRBJ1-4; D is perhaps TRBD1 (5 bases). The V gene lost 0 bases and the J gene lost 6 bases, with 11 bases spanning the gap. CDR1 LGHNA and CDR2 YSLEER come from the germline V gene. This CDR3 has 15 amino acids.

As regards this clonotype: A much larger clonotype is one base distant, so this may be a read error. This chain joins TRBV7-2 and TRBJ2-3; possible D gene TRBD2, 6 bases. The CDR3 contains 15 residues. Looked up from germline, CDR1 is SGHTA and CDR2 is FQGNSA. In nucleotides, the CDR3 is TGTGCCAGCAGCTTAAGGCTAGCGCCAACAGATACGCGGTATTTT. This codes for CASSLRLAPTDTRYF.

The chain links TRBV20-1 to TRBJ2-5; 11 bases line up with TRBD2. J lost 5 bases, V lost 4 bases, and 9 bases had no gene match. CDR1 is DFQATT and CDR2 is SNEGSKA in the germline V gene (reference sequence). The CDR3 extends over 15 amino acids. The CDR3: CSAKGGLAGLETQYF. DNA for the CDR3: TGCAGTGCTAAAGGAGGACTAGCGGGCTTGGAGACCCAGTACTTC.

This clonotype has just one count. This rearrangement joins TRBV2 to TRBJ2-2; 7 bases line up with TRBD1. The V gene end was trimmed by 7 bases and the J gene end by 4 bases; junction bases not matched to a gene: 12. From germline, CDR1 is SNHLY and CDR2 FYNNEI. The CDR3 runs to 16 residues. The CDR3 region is CASTVRMGQSTGELFF. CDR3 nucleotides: TGTGCCAGCACCGTGAGGATGGGACAGAGCACCGGGGAGCTGTTTTTT.

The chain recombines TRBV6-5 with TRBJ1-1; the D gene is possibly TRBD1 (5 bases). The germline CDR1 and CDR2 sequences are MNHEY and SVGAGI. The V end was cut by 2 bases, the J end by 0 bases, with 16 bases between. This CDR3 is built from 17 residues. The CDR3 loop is CASSYGGGIRMNTEAFF. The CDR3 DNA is TGTGCCAGCAGTTACGGGGGGGGAATAAGGATGAACACTGAAGCTTTCTTT.

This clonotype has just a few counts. The chain's CDR3 is CASSESDPYEQYF. As DNA, the CDR3 is TGCGCCAGCAGTGAGAGCGATCCCTACGAGCAGTACTTC. The chain carries TRBV5-1 and TRBJ2-7; D is ambiguous. CDR1 is SGHRS and CDR2 is YFSETQ in the germline V gene. The V gene lost 5 bases and the J gene lost 2 bases, with 11 bases spanning the gap. The CDR3 is 13 residues long. The full variable domain, rest sourced from reference TRBV5-1 and TRBJ2-7, is KAGVTQTPRYLIKTRGQQVTLSCSPISGHRSVSWYQQTPGQGLQFLFEYFSETQRNKGNFPGRFSGRQFSNSRSEMNVSTLELGDSALYLCASSESDPYEQYFGPGTRLTVT.

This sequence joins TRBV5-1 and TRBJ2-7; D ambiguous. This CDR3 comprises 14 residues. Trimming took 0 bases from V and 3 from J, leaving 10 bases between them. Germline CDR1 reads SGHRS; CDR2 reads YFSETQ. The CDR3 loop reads CASSLDQALYEQYF. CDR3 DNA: TGCGCCAGCAGCTTGGACCAGGCTCTCTACGAGCAGTACTTC.

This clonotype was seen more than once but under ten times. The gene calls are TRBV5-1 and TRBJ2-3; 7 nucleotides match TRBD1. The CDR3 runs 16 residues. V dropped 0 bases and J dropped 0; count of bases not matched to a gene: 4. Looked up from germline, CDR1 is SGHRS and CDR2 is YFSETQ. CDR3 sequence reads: CASSLVTGDSTDTQYF. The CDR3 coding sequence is TGCGCCAGCAGCTTGGTAACAGGGGACAGCACAGATACGCAGTATTTT.